This T cell receptor (beta chain) comes out of a study of cytomegalovirus exposure and HLA in healthy donors. Study-wide results and limits: DRB1 had the most TCR associations and HLA-C the fewest, a later analysis found, with rates varying by HLA locus. Immune exposure information available was restricted to CMV serostatus.

As to this clone: The antigen remains undetermined.

The PCR was carried out with 60 Vbeta primers and 13 Jbeta primers. Original processing notes: A later analysis tallied tens of millions of unique TCR beta chains, about 12 million of them shared. The data were produced by immunoSEQ multiplex PCR, yet TCRdb's version contains in-frame clones alone and is incomplete. V and J calls and clone size are given by that table; D and trimming were obtained from the DNA. The sample has approximately 210,000 clones; 70% to 80% are singletons. The CDR3 loop spans 15 amino acids. V shed 0 bases and J shed 1 base, with 9 bases lying between them. Germline V lookup: CDR1 SGHAT, CDR2 FQNNGV.

The rearrangement joins TRBV11-2 to TRBJ1-1, with unresolved D. This receptor was taken from a woman aged 45-59 years in good health and CMV-seronegative. Sequencing was carried out using PBMCs. The CDR3 bases are TGTGCCAGCAGCTTAGATGAGCTACCGAACACTGAAGCTTTCTTT. This encodes CASSLDELPNTEAFF.